These 15 T cell receptor beta chains came from one sample sequenced in a study of Tregs in tolerant kidney transplant recipients (dated by TCRdb to between 2017 and 2020). Read against the paper, the sample's time point label means: blood sample drawn before combined kidney and bone marrow transplant. The protocol used for the library was the immunoSEQ multiplex PCR assay. The source is immuneACCESS, and TCRdb retained only in-frame sequences with V and J called. Part of the clones is not carried over; for the studies checked, unresolved V genes explain less than half of this, and the remainder is unexplained. The sample table records approximately 50,000 clones. The ten most abundant clones make up about 0.83% of the sample. This specimen was CD4+ T cells from blood, taken before the transplant. The source is a human donor who received a combined kidney and bone marrow transplant.

As to this clone: The sequenced fragment ends 3 residues before the CDR3 boundary, so the rest is inferred from the germline J gene. The chain joins TRBV19 to TRBJ2-2; TRBD1 aligns across 9 bases. J was trimmed by 3 bases and V by 5 bases; bases with no gene match: 1. Germline V gene lookup returns CDR1 LNHDA and CDR2 SQIVND (reference sequence). The CDR3 extends over 14 amino acids. The DNA read from the CDR3 is TGTGCCAGTAGTTGGACAGGGGACACCGGGGAG. This codes for CASSWTGDTGE. The complete CDR3 sequence is CASSWTGDTGELFF.

Turning to this clone: The CDR3 extends 3 residues past the end of the read, so its final part is completed from the germline J gene. The chain links TRBV20-1 to TRBJ1-2, with 7 nucleotides matching TRBD1. V dropped 0 bases and J dropped 7; count of bases not matched to a gene: 8. Germline values: CDR1 DFQATT, CDR2 SNEGSKA (reference sequence). The CDR3 sequence is 14 residues long. Incomplete CDR3 DNA: TGCAGTGCTAGAGAGGGGACAGTCGCGGCTGGC. It is translated as CSAREGTVAAG. The complete CDR3 protein is CSAREGTVAAGYTF.

As regards this clone: The sequenced fragment ends 3 residues before the CDR3 boundary, so the rest is inferred from the germline J gene. The chain combines TRBV19 with TRBJ1-1; 7 bases are shared with TRBD1. The germline gives CDR1 LNHDA, CDR2 SQIVND (reference sequence). The length of the CDR3 is 16 residues. The V segment lost 3 bases and the J segment 0 bases; nucleotides outside the gene matches: 7. The DNA read from the CDR3 is TGTGCCAGTAGTATCCGGGACAGCCGTTTGAACACTGAA. This translates into CASSIRDSRLNTE. In full, the CDR3 is CASSIRDSRLNTEAFF.

CDR3: CASSAAGQGGTEAFF. The CDR3 bases that were read are TGTGCCAGCAGCGCGGCGGGACAGGGGGGGACTGAA. This rearrangement joins TRBV7-9 to TRBJ1-1; 11 nucleotides agree with TRBD1. The CDR3 end is not reached by the read, which stops 3 residues before it; the germline J gene fills it in. Trimming cost V 5 bases and J 5 bases; bases outside gene matches: 7. This CDR3 has 15 residues. Germline CDR1 SEHNR, CDR2 FQNEAQ (reference sequence).

Comments on this clone: The read finishes 3 residues shy of the CDR3 end, and the germline J gene is used to complete it. The V gene is TRBV7-7, the J gene TRBJ2-5; 7 nucleotides align to TRBD2. V dropped 5 bases and J dropped 1; count of bases not matched to a gene: 4. The length of the CDR3 is 14 residues. The V gene's germline CDR1 is SSHAT and CDR2 FNYEAQ (reference sequence). The part of the CDR3 DNA that was read is TGTGCCAGCAGCCCCACTAGCGCCCAAGAGACC. Translation: CASSPTSAQET. The full CDR3 protein is CASSPTSAQETQYF.

As concerns this clone: From the germline J gene comes the end of the CDR3, since the read stops 3 residues before it. The chain links TRBV2 to TRBJ1-5, with D possibly being TRBD1 (6 bases). The CDR3 extends over 14 amino acids. Trimming pared 6 bases from V and 2 bases from J, leaving 11 bases between. CDR1 and CDR2 from the germline V gene are SNHLY and FYNNEI. The covered CDR3 bases are TGTGCCAGCAGAAACAGGGAAGGCAATCAGCCC. It encodes CASRNREGNQP. The CDR3 in its entirety is CASRNREGNQPQHF.

As for this clone: Read sequence stops 3 residues before the CDR3 end, and the germline J gene provides the missing end. This chain joins TRBV30 and TRBJ1-3; unclear D gene. Trimming stripped 1 base from V and 1 base from J, with 8 bases between. The CDR3 has 14 amino acids. The germline V gene has CDR1 GTSNPN and CDR2 SVGIG (reference sequence). This CDR3 reads CAWSAGLSGNTIYF. The covered CDR3 bases are TGTGCCTGGAGTGCGGGGTTATCTGGAAACACC. The whole variable domain, remainder taken from reference TRBV30 and TRBJ1-3, is SQTIHQWPATLVQPVGSPLSLECTVEGTSNPNLYWYRQAAGRGLQLLFYSVGIGQISSEVPQNLSASRPQDRQFILSSKKLLLSDSGFYLCAWSAGLSGNTIYFGEGSWLTVV.

CDR3 sequence: CSVYSSGRTYEQYF. The covered CDR3 bases are TGCAGCGTCTATTCTAGCGGGAGGACCTACGAG. The rearrangement links TRBV29-1 to TRBJ2-7; 11 nucleotides line up with TRBD2. With the read ending 3 residues before the CDR3 end, the germline J gene is used to fill in that end. CDR3 length: 14 amino acids. Germline CDR1 and CDR2: SQVTM and ANQGSEA. Trimming removed 6 bases from V and 2 bases from J; junction bases left unmatched: 6.

Regarding this clone: The read is 3 residues too short to cover the CDR3 end, so that end is filled in from the germline J gene. The rearrangement uses TRBV20-1 and TRBJ1-4; TRBD1 is a possible D gene (6 bases). Germline loops: CDR1 DFQATT, CDR2 SNEGSKA (reference sequence). V lost 0 bases to trimming and J lost 4 bases, with 12 bases between them. The CDR3 is 15 amino acids. The part of the CDR3 DNA that was read is TGCAGTGCTAGAGAGACCCGGACAGTTAATGAAAAA. Protein product: CSARETRTVNEK. The full CDR3 sequence reads CSARETRTVNEKLFF.

A remark on this clone: The CDR3 end falls 3 residues outside the read, so it is completed with the germline J gene. The chain joins TRBV5-6 to TRBJ1-4; D gene unclear. Germline values: CDR1 SGHDT, CDR2 YYEEEE. This CDR3 is 14 amino acids long. Trimming took 2 bases from V and 2 from J, leaving 7 bases between them. The CDR3 DNA, read in part, is TGTGCCAGCAGCTTAAAGGTCACTAATGAAAAA. Translated: CASSLKVTNEK. The CDR3 in its entirety is CASSLKVTNEKLFF. The full variable domain, its missing parts supplied by reference TRBV5-6 and TRBJ1-4, is DAGVTQSPTHLIKTRGQQVTLRCSPKSGHDTVSWYQQALGQGPQFIFQYYEEEERQRGNFPDRFSGHQFPNYSSELNVNALLLGDSALYLCASSLKVTNEKLFFGSGTQLSVL.

On this clone itself: The observed sequence ends 3 residues before the CDR3 terminus, with the missing tail filled in from the germline J gene. This chain connects TRBV5-1 to TRBJ2-3, with TRBD2 identical over 8 bases. The junction had 8 bases not matched to a gene; V was cut back by 1 base and J by 4 bases. Germline V CDR1 and CDR2: SGHRS, YFSETQ. The CDR3 is 16 amino acids. The part of the CDR3 DNA that was read is TGCGCCAGCAGCTTGATCCCGGGGGGGACGGCAGATACG. Translation: CASSLIPGGTADT. The whole CDR3 sequence is CASSLIPGGTADTQYF.

Comments on this clone: The CDR3 extends 3 residues past the end of the read, so its final part is completed from the germline J gene. The chain combines TRBV5-1 with TRBJ1-4; TRBD1 is a possible D gene (5 bases). This CDR3 is 14 amino acids long. Germline V gene data show CDR1 as SGHRS and CDR2 as YFSETQ. Between the trimmed V and J ends, which lost 1 base and 8 bases, there was a span of 12 bases. CDR3 sequence reads: CASSLRGRREKLFF. The CDR3 DNA, read in part, is TGCGCCAGCAGCTTGAGGGGAAGACGGGAAAAA. The full variable domain, with the rest looked up from reference TRBV5-1 and TRBJ1-4, is KAGVTQTPRYLIKTRGQQVTLSCSPISGHRSVSWYQQTPGQGLQFLFEYFSETQRNKGNFPGRFSGRQFSNSRSEMNVSTLELGDSALYLCASSLRGRREKLFFGSGTQLSVL.

Details on this clone: The read halts 3 residues ahead of the CDR3 end, with the missing end drawn from the germline J gene. The chain employs TRBV7-8 and TRBJ1-4; TRBD1 aligns across 9 bases. The CDR3 totals 17 residues. The germline V gene encodes CDR1 SGHVS and CDR2 FQNEAQ. The J segment lost 6 bases and the V segment lost 4 bases, leaving 12 bases of the junction unmatched. The CDR3 sequence: CASSCGGWDRVDEKLFF. The covered CDR3 bases are TGTGCCAGCAGCTGTGGCGGGTGGGACAGGGTAGATGAAAAA.

Comment on this clone: The DNA ends 3 residues before the CDR3 does, and the rest of the CDR3 is filled in from the germline J gene. The J gene is TRBJ1-2, the V gene TRBV7-9, with D unresolved. The germline V gene encodes CDR1 SEHNR and CDR2 FQNEAQ (reference sequence). The CDR3 contains 14 residues. The V and J ends lost 1 base and 0 bases respectively, with 6 bases between them. CDR3 DNA (partial): TGTGCCAGCAGCTTAGGGCAGGCTAACTATGGC. Amino acid sequence: CASSLGQANYG. From start to end, the CDR3 is CASSLGQANYGYTF.

With regard to this clone: The read stops 3 residues short of the end of the CDR3; the missing end is completed from the germline J gene. The J gene is TRBJ2-7, the V gene TRBV30, with 10 bases fitting TRBD1. V lost 3 bases to trimming and J lost 6 bases; unmatched junction nucleotides: 8. CDR3 length equals 14 residues. From germline, CDR1 is GTSNPN and CDR2 SVGIG (reference sequence). The CDR3 spells CAWSAWTGGFEQYF. The sequenced part of the CDR3 DNA is TGTGCCTGGAGCGCCTGGACAGGGGGTTTCGAG.